This T cell receptor (beta chain) is drawn from a study of T cell repertoires in cytomegalovirus infection (dated by TCRdb to 2018 to 2020). Some background on the complete study: Peptide stimulations targeted recently identified HLA-C-restricted CMV epitopes, whose presentation resists viral immunomodulation, together with well-studied HLA-B-restricted epitopes. The HLA type of each donor mattered for the analysis, because public TCR beta signatures pointed to carriage of CMV infection along with the matching HLA type.

The sample's treatment or condition label, in plain terms: in vitro stimulation with specific CMV peptide epitopes to enrich CMV-specific T cells. The sequencer listed for this sample is Illumina HiSeq 1500. TCRdb trimmed public reads at Q25 via fastp, called clones via MiXCR and kept in-frame beta chains. Each record represents a unique CDR3 protein, reported with the most common genes and DNA among its rows. The sample table contains about a million distinct CDR3 sequences; only one count was recorded for roughly 30% of them. Of the sample, roughly 12% is held by the ten largest clones. Study-wide conclusions, independent of this receptor: The ex vivo response was dominated by HLA-C-restricted CMV-specific TCR beta clonotypes, and the single most frequent clonotype in two of eight donors was supplied by these HLA-C-restricted clonotypes. In both this cohort and an independent roughly 350-donor cohort, the cumulative frequency of public TCR beta family members distinguished carriers of CMV infection plus the relevant HLA type.

This clonotype was picked up many times. Its antigen remains unidentified. The input lacks base qualities; no much larger clone sits a single base away. V is reduced by 4 bases and J by 0 bases, leaving a spacing of 9 bases between them. Reading from cysteine to phenylalanine, the CDR3 counts 14 amino acids. The DNA shown is the 42-base CDR3, in frame from base 1. This TCR was recovered from a human donor in good health (CMV status not recorded). Some clones in this sample may be carry-over from other donors' samples. The specimen comprised cultured CD8+ T cells from PBMCs, sampled from culture after CMV antigen stimulation. The chain was built from TRBV12-3 or TRBV12-4 and TRBJ1-1; the D gene is possibly TRBD1, with 5 bases matching. The nucleotides are TGTGCCAGCAGTTGGGGGGGACTGAACACTGAAGCTTTCTTT. This encodes CASSWGGLNTEAFF.